This T cell receptor beta chain derives from a study of T cell responses to AZD1222 COVID-19 vaccine (dated by TCRdb to about 2021). Looking at the study overall: AZD1222 recipients given second doses at about 4 weeks or at about 12 weeks were pooled, since spike-specific TCR depth and breadth were not found to differ between the two schedules. A total of more than 230 trial participants underwent TCR sequencing, of whom roughly 210 had received two doses of AZD1222 and roughly 26 had received two doses of the MenACWY control vaccine. Trial participants were enrolled by age into subgroups of 18-55, 56-69 and 70-plus years, and around 150, 29 and 61 TCR-sequenced participants, respectively, were included in these subgroups.

The CDR3 regions of human TCRbeta chains were subjected to immunosequencing. The authors processed their data as follows. TCRs in the repertoires were compared against a reference library of SARS-CoV-2-specific TCRs that had been generated with the MIRA antigen-specificity platform. Breadth was defined as the fraction of unique TCRs that were SARS-CoV-2-associated, and depth was defined as the fraction of total T cells that were SARS-CoV-2-associated. Using the MIRA data, each spike-specific TCR was mapped to the spike region that the TCR reacts to and placed in a CD4 or CD8 class. Log10-transformed breadth and depth values were compared by one-way ANOVA with Sidak's multiple comparisons tests. The table was pulled from immuneACCESS by TCRdb, which kept in-frame rearrangements only. Such tables lose some clones; where checked, under half of the loss comes from unresolved V genes, and the rest has no known cause. V, J and clone size reflect that table, while D and trimming were determined from the DNA. This sample gives around 90,000 clones in total; 65% to 90% of them show up just once. The top ten hold around 5.9% of the sample.

Reading the germline V gene gives CDR1 SGHRS and CDR2 YFSETQ. The CDR3 starts with the cysteine, ends with the phenylalanine, and has 12 residues. The only DNA kept is the CDR3, 36 bases in frame from the first base. Details on this clone: Its recognized antigen is unknown. One end of the junction varies from germline; a read error may be responsible.

The time point label corresponds to: baseline before first vaccination. Vaccinee samples came from UK trials COV001 and COV002, including a single-blind randomized controlled phase 2/3 trial of AZD1222 (ChAdOx1 nCoV-19) in healthy adults. For TCRbeta chain sequencing, PBMC samples were collected from trial participants at day 0 and at day 28 after the second dose. Beyond this particular receptor, the publication reports: No day 14 peak-response samples were available, so repertoires were characterized only after the peak T cell response. Reportedly, close to half of the unique spike-specific TCRs recognized epitopes lying outside the regions that are mutated in the B.1.351 and B.1.1.7 variants. The vaccine-associated CD4 TCRs covered the entire spike protein, and the dominant responses fell in regions 160-218 and 743-854. The 56-69-year group was small, and its depth increase did not reach significance, likely because of low power. Conclusions about previously exposed vaccinees were limited because only a handful of AZD1222 recipients were SARS-CoV-2 seropositive at baseline. Most participants were white British and females outnumbered males, and the authors suggested that clonal diversity may have been underestimated. Spike-specific TCR breadth and depth rose significantly after two AZD1222 doses compared with day 0 and with MenACWY recipients.

The V and J segments used are TRBV5-1 and TRBJ2-5; the D gene identity is not certain. The sequencing here drew on peripheral blood, taken on day 0 of AZD1222 vaccination. This clonotype was obtained from an adult in good health. The CDR3 reads as follows: CASRERPEAQYF. The nucleotide sequence reads as follows: TGCGCCAGCAGGGAGAGGCCAGAGGCCCAGTACTTC. Where the CDR3 stops, the reference TRBV5-1 and TRBJ2-5 genes take over; the full variable domain is KAGVTQTPRYLIKTRGQQVTLSCSPISGHRSVSWYQQTPGQGLQFLFEYFSETQRNKGNFPGRFSGRQFSNSRSEMNVSTLELGDSALYLCASRERPEAQYFGPGTRLLVL.